These 5 T cell receptor beta chains were all obtained from the same sample, sequenced in a study of T cell repertoires in cytomegalovirus infection. TCRdb ran MiXCR on the reads and lists one entry per CDR3 protein. The table lists about half a million distinct CDR3 sequences, approximately 46% of them singletons. Their antigens are not known. The input for sequencing was cultured PBMCs, taken from culture after CMV antigen stimulation. The source of these receptors is a human donor in good health (CMV status not recorded). Some clones in this sample may be carry-over from other donors' samples.

The rearrangement links TRBV28 to TRBJ2-7; 7 bases map to TRBD1. This CDR3 comprises 15 residues. Unmatched junction bases numbered 10, after V lost 5 bases and J lost 3 bases. The germline V gene has CDR1 MDHEN and CDR2 SYDVKM. The CDR3 spells CASSPPGQRVYEQYF. The CDR3 nucleotides are TGTGCCAGCAGTCCGCCGGGACAGCGAGTCTACGAGCAGTACTTC.

The V and J genes are TRBV11-2 and TRBJ2-7; D is perhaps TRBD1 or TRBD2 (5 bases each). Per germline, CDR1 SGHAT and CDR2 FQNNGV. CDR3 length: 17 residues. Trimming pared 5 bases from V and 3 bases from J, leaving 23 bases between. The CDR3 nucleotides read TGTGCCAGCAGCGTCCGGGACCGGACCCCTGGGGGCTACGAGCAGTACTTC. The encoded protein is CASSVRDRTPGGYEQYF.

The V gene is TRBV11-3, the J gene TRBJ2-2; 8 nucleotides match TRBD2. J lost 0 bases, V lost 8 bases, and 5 bases had no gene match. The CDR3 runs 15 residues. Germline CDR1 and CDR2: SGHNT and YENEEA. CDR3 DNA sequence: TGTGCCAGCTCGGGAGGGCTCTCGAACACCGGGGAGCTGTTTTTT. This translates into CASSGGLSNTGELFF.

The V and J genes are TRBV20-1 and TRBJ2-1; 8 nucleotides line up with TRBD1. The CDR3 extends over 16 amino acids. Germline assignment: CDR1 DFQATT and CDR2 SNEGSKA (reference sequence). Losses at the gene ends were 0 bases for V and 5 bases for J; bases not matched to a gene: 9. The CDR3 DNA reads as TGCAGTGCTAGAGATCCAAGGACAGGGTCCGACAATGAGCAGTTCTTC. Amino acids: CSARDPRTGSDNEQFF.

The rearrangement joins TRBV7-8 to TRBJ1-1, with unresolved D. The germline V gene encodes CDR1 SGHVS and CDR2 FQNEAQ. This CDR3 comprises 14 residues. Trimming took off 0 bases at V and 5 bases at J, with 10 bases between the two ends. For the CDR3, the DNA is TGTGCCAGCAGCTTAGCGCGGGGTTTGACTGAAGCTTTCTTT. Translation gives CASSLARGLTEAFF.